Detailed here is one T cell receptor beta chain. Vbeta (60) and Jbeta (13) primers were used in the PCR. Measured with immunoSEQ multiplex PCR; TCRdb has only the in-frame clones, and not every one. The sample lists approximately 170,000 clones; less than 80% were seen once. Germline loops: CDR1 MNHEY, CDR2 SVGAGI. The CDR3 length is 15 residues. Trimming removed 2 bases from V and 4 bases from J, with 14 bases in between. The record originates from a study of cytomegalovirus exposure and HLA in healthy donors. The chain couples TRBV6-5 to TRBJ1-2, with a weak D call TRBD1 (6 bases). Material for sequencing was PBMCs. The sequence was collected from a female donor in good health and CMV-seronegative. Here the CDR3 DNA reads TGTGCCAGCAGTTACCAGGGGTTTTGGGTCTATGGCTACACCTTC. Amino acids: CASSYQGFWVYGYTF.